This TCR beta chain was sequenced during a study of identical twins. The CDR3 loop spans 16 amino acids. Trimming at V came to 5 bases and at J to 3 bases, leaving 11 bases not matched to a gene. CDR1 and CDR2 from the germline V gene are SGHVS and FNYEAQ. Each cDNA held unique molecular identifiers, and template switching gave it a universal primer site. MiXCR was run by TCRdb on the 5' RACE reads, yielding one entry per CDR3 protein. The table has 500,000 or so distinct CDR3 sequences, more than 13% seen once; the top ten hold around 0.57%. To note about this clonotype: The antigen remains undetermined.

Broader study findings: Models underpredicted monozygotic twin sharing of out-of-frame TCR alpha.

These same data were also listed under a study on yellow fever vaccine responses in identical twins.

This chain links TRBV7-6 with TRBJ2-3; 7 bases align to TRBD2. This clonotype was sampled from a woman aged 18-29 years in good health. The sample comprised CD4+ T cells sorted from blood. The CDR3 protein is CASSARRGVRTDTQYF. CDR3 DNA sequence: TGTGCCAGCAGCGCACGCCGGGGGGTGAGAACAGATACGCAGTATTTT.